This TCR beta chain was recovered during a study of Graves' ophthalmopathy and Graves' hyperthyroidism (dated by TCRdb to the late 2010s). About the investigation overall: Peripheral blood was collected at initial diagnosis, prior to any treatment. In total, 135 blood samples were TCR-sequenced: fewer than 50 ophthalmopathy, about 75 hyperthyroidism and approximately 17 hyperthyroidism-to-ophthalmopathy patients. A discovery set of 90 to 100 patients (roughly 43 ophthalmopathy, about 58 stable hyperthyroidism) was enrolled to explore V-J signatures distinguishing ophthalmopathy from hyperthyroidism. In five or six hyperthyroidism patients, T-cell repertoires of thyroid tissue and blood were compared. Following sampling, methimazole starting at 30 mg daily was administered to hyperthyroidism patients, and high-dose intravenous methylprednisolone was administered to ophthalmopathy patients. An independent validation cohort was composed of fewer than 20 hyperthyroidism patients and around 16 patients who later progressed from hyperthyroidism to ophthalmopathy. For training and testing, the 95 to 100 patients in the discovery cohort were randomly divided in a 7:3 ratio. The study used signatures of the TCR beta repertoire to tell Graves' ophthalmopathy apart from Graves' hyperthyroidism and to predict which patients would progress to ophthalmopathy.

The CDR3 contains 13 residues, cysteine and phenylalanine counted. Kept here is only the CDR3 DNA, which spans 39 bases and is read in frame from base 1. Deletion took 7 bases off V and 5 bases off J, with a span of 12 bases between the germline ends. The germline V gene (reference sequence) provides CDR1 LNHDA and CDR2 SQIVND. Hyperthyroidism was defined as stable when no progression to ophthalmopathy occurred within 18 months of follow-up. Hyperthyroidism patients were newly diagnosed, were aged 18 to 65 years, and had a disease duration under 2 months. Patients with other autoimmune diseases, uncontrolled infections, pregnancy or lactation were excluded. Clinical symptoms, serum thyroxine, TRAb, thyroid ultrasound and orbital computed tomography formed the basis of the diagnosis. PBMCs were isolated from roughly 10 ml of fresh peripheral blood by Ficoll-Paque density gradient centrifugation. Trizol reagent was used to extract the total RNA, and its quality was then checked on an Agilent 2100 Bioanalyzer.

For repertoire sequencing, TCR beta CDR3 regions were amplified from RNA transcripts. The first round was an RT-PCR using HTBI primers with the Qiagen OneStep RT-PCR kit, and this first round was followed by a second-round multiplex PCR, then size selection and purification. Libraries were sequenced on an Illumina HiSeq2000 using paired-end 100 bp reads. From the authors' description of their analysis: SOAPnuke was used to process the reads, throwing out any read that had adapters, had uncalled bases, had a mean Phred below 15, or lacked an exact constant-primer or identifier match. COPE v1.2.5 was used to merge the high-quality paired reads. Each unique nucleotide sequence was treated as a clonotype, and MiTCR v1.1 was used to align the clonotypes to the IMGT TRB V, D and J references. The analysis was limited to V-J combinations with a frequency above 0.0001, which together covered roughly 99% of repertoires. For each V-J combination, a TCR clonal expansion and chaos score was defined as the ratio of F50 clonal expansion to chaos observed in the TCRdist matrix. Features were reduced by Welch's t-statistics and random forest to roughly 14 V-J combinations, which fed a naive Bayes classifier. The Morisita-Horn index was used to measure how similar the thyroid and blood repertoires were. In-frame beta chains were kept once TCRdb had trimmed the public reads at Q25 with fastp and called clones with MiXCR. Under each unique CDR3 protein, matching rows form one entry showing the most common genes and DNA. None of the V and J calls come from the authors' own analysis; TCRdb made them. This sample holds about 390,000 distinct CDR3 sequences; 15% were observed only once. Clones ranked in the top ten supply about 7% of the sample.

In its sample, this clonotype was seen many times. The target of this receptor is not known. No per-base quality is available; no much larger clone lies one base away. Study-wide findings and limitations: Most of the expanded thyroid clonotypes with a frequency above 0.001 were also detected in blood, and it was suggested that the thyroid immune response may be reflected by blood repertoires. The 13-signature model separated ophthalmopathy from stable hyperthyroidism with 85% to 90% sensitivity and about 84% specificity in cross-validation, and 80%/75% in the test set. In validation, the model predicted ophthalmopathy progression with 70.59% sensitivity and approximately 75% specificity; 12 predicted patients were CT-confirmed with GO in a median of around 6.5 months. No statistical method was used to predetermine the sample size, and group allocation was not hidden from the investigators.

Recombination joined TRBV19 with TRBJ1-5, with the D gene too uncertain to name. This TCR was sampled from a woman aged 18 to 35 with stable Graves' hyperthyroidism. Donor details come from another sample of the same person, matched by shared clones. The sample was peripheral blood. The sequenced DNA is TGTGCCAGTAACCCCTGGCCGCATCAGCCCCAGCATTTT. It specifies CASNPWPHQPQHF. The full variable domain, completed from the reference TRBV19 and TRBJ1-5 proteins outside the CDR3, reads DGGITQSPKYLFRKEGQNVTLSCEQNLNHDAMYWYRQDPGQGLRLIYYSQIVNDFQKGDIAEGYSVSREKKESFPLTVTSAQKNPTAFYLCASNPWPHQPQHFGDGTRLSIL.